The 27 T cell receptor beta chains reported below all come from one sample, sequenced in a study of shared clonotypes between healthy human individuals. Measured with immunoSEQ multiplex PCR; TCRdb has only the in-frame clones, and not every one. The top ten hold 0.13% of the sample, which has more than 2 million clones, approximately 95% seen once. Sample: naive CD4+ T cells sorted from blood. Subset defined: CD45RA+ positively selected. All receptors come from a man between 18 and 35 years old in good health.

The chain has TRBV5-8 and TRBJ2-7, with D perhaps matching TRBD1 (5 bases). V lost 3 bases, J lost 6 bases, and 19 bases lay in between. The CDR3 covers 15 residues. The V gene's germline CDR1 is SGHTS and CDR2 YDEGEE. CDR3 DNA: TGTGCCAGCAGCTCGCGTAGGACATTCCGCGGCGAGCAGTACTTC. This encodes CASSSRRTFRGEQYF.

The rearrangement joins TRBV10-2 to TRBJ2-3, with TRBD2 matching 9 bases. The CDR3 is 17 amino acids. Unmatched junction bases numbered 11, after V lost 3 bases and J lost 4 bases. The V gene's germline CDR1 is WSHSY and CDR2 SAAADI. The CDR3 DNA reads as TGCGCCAGCAGTGAACTATGGCTAGCGGGATCTGCAGATACGCAGTATTTT. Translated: CASSELWLAGSADTQYF.

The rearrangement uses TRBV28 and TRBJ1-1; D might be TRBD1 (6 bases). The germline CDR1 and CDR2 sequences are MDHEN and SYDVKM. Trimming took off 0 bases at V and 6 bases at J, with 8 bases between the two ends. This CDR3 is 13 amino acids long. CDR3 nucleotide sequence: TGTGCCAGCAGTTTATGGGGGGCGTCTGAAGCTTTCTTT. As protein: CASSLWGASEAFF.

The CDR3 reads CASSPLGGSETQYF. The CDR3 bases are TGTGCCAGCTCACCTCTGGGCGGGTCAGAGACCCAGTACTTC. This rearrangement joins TRBV18 to TRBJ2-5; D possibly corresponds to TRBD2 (5 bases). Trimming removed 3 bases at V and 4 bases at J, with 12 bases between. This CDR3 is 14 amino acids long. Germline V gives CDR1 KGHSH, CDR2 LQKENI.

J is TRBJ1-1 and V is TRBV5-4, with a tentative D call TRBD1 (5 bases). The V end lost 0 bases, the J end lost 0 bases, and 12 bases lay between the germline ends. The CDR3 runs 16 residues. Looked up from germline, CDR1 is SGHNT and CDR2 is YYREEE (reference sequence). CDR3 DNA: TGTGCCAGCAGCTTGGGAACACCGGGGGTGAACACTGAAGCTTTCTTT. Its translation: CASSLGTPGVNTEAFF. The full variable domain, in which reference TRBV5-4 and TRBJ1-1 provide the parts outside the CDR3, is ETGVTQSPTHLIKTRGQQVTLRCSSQSGHNTVSWYQQALGQGPQFIFQYYREEENGRGNFPPRFSGLQFPNYSSELNVNALELDDSALYLCASSLGTPGVNTEAFFGQGTRLTVV.

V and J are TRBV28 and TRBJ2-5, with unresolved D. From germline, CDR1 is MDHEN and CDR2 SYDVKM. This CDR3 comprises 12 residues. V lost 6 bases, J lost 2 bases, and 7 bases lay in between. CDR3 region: CASRRDQETQYF. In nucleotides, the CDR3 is TGTGCCAGCAGAAGGGATCAAGAGACCCAGTACTTC.

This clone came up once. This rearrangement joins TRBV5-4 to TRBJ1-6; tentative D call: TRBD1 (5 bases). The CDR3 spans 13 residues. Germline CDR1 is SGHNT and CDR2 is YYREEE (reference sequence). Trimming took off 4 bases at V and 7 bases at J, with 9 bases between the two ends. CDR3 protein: CASSPRVNSPLHF. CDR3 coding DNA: TGTGCCAGCAGCCCCAGGGTGAATTCACCCCTCCACTTT.

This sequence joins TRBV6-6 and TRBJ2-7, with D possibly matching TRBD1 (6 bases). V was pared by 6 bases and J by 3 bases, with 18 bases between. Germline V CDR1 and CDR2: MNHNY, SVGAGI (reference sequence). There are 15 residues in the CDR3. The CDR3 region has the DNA TGTGCCAGCAGCACAGGGTGGCCCGGCGGCTACGAGCAGTACTTC. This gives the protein CASSTGWPGGYEQYF.

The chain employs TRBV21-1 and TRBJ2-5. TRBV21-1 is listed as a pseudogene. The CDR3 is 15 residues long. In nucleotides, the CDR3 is TGTGCCAGCAGCAAAACCGGGACGGAGCAAGAGACCCAGTACTTC. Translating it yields CASSKTGTEQETQYF.

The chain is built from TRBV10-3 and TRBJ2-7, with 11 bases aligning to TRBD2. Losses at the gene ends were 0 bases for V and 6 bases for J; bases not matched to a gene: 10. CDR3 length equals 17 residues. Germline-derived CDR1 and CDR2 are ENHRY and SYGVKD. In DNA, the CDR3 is TGTGCCATCAGTGAGTCCGGAACTAGCGGGGGTTTAGGCGAGCAGTACTTC. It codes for CAISESGTSGGLGEQYF.

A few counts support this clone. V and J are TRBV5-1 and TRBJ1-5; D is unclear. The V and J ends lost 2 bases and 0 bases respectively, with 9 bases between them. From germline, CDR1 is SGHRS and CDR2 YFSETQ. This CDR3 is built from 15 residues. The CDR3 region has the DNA TGCGCCAGCAGCTTCGACGGTAGTAGCAATCAGCCCCAGCATTTT. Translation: CASSFDGSSNQPQHF.

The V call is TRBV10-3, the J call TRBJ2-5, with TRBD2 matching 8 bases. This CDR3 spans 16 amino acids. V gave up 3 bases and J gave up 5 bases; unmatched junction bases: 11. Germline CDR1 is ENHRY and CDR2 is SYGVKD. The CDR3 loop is CAISEGLRGAWETQYF. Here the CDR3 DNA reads TGTGCCATCAGTGAAGGATTGCGGGGGGCGTGGGAGACCCAGTACTTC.

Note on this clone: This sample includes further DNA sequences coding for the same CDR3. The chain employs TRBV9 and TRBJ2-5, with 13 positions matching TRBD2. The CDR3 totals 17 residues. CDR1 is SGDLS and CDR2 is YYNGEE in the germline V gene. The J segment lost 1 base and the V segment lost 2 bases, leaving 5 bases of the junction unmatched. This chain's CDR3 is CASSVTTSGRAQETQYF. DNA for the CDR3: TGTGCCAGCAGCGTGACCACTAGCGGGAGGGCCCAAGAGACCCAGTACTTC.

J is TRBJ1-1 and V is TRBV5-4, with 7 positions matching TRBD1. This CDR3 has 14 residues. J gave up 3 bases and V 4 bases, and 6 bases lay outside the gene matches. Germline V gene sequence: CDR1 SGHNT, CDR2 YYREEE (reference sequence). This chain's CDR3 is CASSPQGTHTEAFF. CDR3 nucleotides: TGTGCCAGCAGCCCACAGGGGACACACACTGAAGCTTTCTTT.

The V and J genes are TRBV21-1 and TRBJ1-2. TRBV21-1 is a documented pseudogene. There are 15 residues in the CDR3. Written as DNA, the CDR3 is TGTGCCAGCAGCGGAAGGTCGGATTATAACTATGGCTACACCTTC. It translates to CASSGRSDYNYGYTF.

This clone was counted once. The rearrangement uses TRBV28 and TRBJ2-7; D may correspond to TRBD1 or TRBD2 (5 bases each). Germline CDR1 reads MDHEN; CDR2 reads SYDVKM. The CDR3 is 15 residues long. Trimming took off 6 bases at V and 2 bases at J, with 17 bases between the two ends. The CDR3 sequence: CASSDGTGPPYEQYF. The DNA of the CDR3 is TGTGCCAGCAGCGATGGGACGGGTCCACCCTACGAGCAGTACTTC.

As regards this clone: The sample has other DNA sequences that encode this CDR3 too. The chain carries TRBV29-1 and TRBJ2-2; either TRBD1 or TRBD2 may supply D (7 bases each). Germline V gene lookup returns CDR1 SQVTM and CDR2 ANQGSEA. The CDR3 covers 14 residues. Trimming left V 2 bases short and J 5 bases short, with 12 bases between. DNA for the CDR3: TGCAGCGTTGAACGGCAGGGGGGGACCGGGGAGCTGTTTTTT. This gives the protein CSVERQGGTGELFF.

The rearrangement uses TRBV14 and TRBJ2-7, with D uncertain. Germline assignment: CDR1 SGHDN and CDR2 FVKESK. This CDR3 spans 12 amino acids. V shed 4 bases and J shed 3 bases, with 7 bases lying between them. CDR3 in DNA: TGTGCCAGCAGCCGGTCCGGCTACGAGCAGTACTTC. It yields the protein CASSRSGYEQYF.

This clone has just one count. CDR3 region: CASSLDGQSTDTQYF. CDR3 in DNA: TGTGCCAGCAGCTTAGACGGACAGAGCACAGATACGCAGTATTTT. The chain joins TRBV7-2 to TRBJ2-3, with a possible D match to TRBD1 (6 bases). CDR1 and CDR2 from the germline V gene are SGHTA and FQGNSA. V was trimmed by 1 base and J by 0 bases, leaving 8 bases between them. CDR3 length: 15 residues.

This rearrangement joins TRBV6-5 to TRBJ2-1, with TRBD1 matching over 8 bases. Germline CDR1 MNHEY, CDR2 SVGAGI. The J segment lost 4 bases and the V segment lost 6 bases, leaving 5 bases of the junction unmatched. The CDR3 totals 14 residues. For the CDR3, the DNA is TGTGCCAGCAGAGCTCGGACAGGGTACAATGAGCAGTTCTTC. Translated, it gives CASRARTGYNEQFF.

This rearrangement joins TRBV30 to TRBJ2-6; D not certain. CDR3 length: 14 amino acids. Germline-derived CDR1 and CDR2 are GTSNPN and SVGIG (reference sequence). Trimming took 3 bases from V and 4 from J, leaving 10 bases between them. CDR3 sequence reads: CAWREWSGANVLTF. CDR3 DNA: TGTGCCTGGAGGGAGTGGTCCGGGGCCAACGTCCTGACTTTC.

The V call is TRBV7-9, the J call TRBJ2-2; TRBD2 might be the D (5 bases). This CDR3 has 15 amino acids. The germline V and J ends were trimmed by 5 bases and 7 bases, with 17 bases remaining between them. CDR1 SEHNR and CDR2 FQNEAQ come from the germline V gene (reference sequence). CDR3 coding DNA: TGTGCCAGCAGCCCCCAAGGAGCGGCTGGCGGGGAGCTGTTTTTT. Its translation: CASSPQGAAGGELFF.

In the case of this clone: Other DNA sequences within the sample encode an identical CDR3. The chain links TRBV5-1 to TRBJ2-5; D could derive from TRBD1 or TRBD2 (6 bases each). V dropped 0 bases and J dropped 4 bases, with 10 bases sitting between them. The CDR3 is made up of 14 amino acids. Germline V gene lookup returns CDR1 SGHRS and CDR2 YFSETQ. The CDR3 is CASSLEGGAETQYF. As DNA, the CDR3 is TGCGCCAGCAGCTTGGAGGGGGGCGCAGAGACCCAGTACTTC.

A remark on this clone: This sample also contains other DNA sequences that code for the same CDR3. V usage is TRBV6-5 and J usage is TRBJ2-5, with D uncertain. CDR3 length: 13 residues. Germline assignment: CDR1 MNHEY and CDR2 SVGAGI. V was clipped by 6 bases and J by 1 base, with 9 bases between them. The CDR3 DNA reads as TGTGCCAGCAGACCTACAGTCCAAGAGACCCAGTACTTC. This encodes CASRPTVQETQYF.

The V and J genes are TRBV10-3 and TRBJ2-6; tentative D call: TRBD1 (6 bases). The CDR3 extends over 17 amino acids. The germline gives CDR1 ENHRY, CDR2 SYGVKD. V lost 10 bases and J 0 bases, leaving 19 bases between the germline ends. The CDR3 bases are TGTGCCACCTTACAGGGTTTAAGGGTCTCTGGGGCCAACGTCCTGACTTTC. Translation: CATLQGLRVSGANVLTF.

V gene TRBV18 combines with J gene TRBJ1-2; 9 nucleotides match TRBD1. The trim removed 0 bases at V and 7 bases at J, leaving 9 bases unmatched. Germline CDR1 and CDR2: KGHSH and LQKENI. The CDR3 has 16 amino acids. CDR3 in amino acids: CASSPPGQGHISGYTF. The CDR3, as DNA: TGTGCCAGCTCACCACCGGGACAGGGTCATATAAGTGGCTACACCTTC. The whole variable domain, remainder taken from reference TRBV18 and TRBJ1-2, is NAGVMQNPRHLVRRRGQEARLRCSPMKGHSHVYWYRQLPEEGLKFMVYLQKENIIDESGMPKERFSAEFPKEGPSILRIQQVVRGDSAAYFCASSPPGQGHISGYTFGSGTRLTVV.

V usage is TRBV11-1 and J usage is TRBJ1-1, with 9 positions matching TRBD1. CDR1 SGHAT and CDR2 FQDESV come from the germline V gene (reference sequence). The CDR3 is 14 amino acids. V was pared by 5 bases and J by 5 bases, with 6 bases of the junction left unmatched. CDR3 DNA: TGTGCCAGCAGCACGTACAGGGGGCGGACTGAAGCTTTCTTT. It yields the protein CASSTYRGRTEAFF.